A single sample is the source of the 17 T cell receptor beta chains below, sequenced in a study of blood T cell repertoires in COVID-19. TCRdb's table, derived via immunoSEQ multiplex PCR, lists solely in-frame clones and lacks some. The sample consists of 200,000 to 250,000 clones, about nine tenths of them appearing once. The sequencing input was PBMCs or T cells enriched from blood (not recorded which). All receptors derive from a woman aged 50 to 60 in a cohort exposed to, infected with or recovered from COVID-19 (not recorded which).

This chain joins TRBV5-4 and TRBJ2-1; 9 nucleotides line up with TRBD2. The CDR3 is made up of 14 amino acids. J lost 6 bases, V lost 4 bases, and 5 bases had no gene match. Germline values: CDR1 SGHNT, CDR2 YYREEE (reference sequence). The CDR3 DNA sequence: TGTGCCAGCAGCCGCGGGGGGGCCGTCAATGAGCAGTTCTTC. This codes for CASSRGGAVNEQFF.

The chain is built from TRBV5-6 and TRBJ2-1; 10 nucleotides match TRBD2. V lost 2 bases and J lost 6; bases outside the gene matches: 5. The CDR3 length is 15 residues. Germline-derived CDR1 and CDR2 are SGHDT and YYEEEE. CDR3 protein: CASSLSGGAVNEQFF. The CDR3 DNA is TGTGCCAGCAGCTTAAGCGGGGGGGCCGTCAATGAGCAGTTCTTC.

This chain links TRBV6-1 with TRBJ1-2; D is perhaps TRBD1 (6 bases). The CDR3 extends over 14 amino acids. CDR1 MNHNS and CDR2 SASEGT come from the germline V gene. Trimming removed 2 bases from V and 5 bases from J, with 12 bases in between. The CDR3 sequence is CASSENRDRYGYTF. CDR3 sequence (DNA): TGTGCCAGCAGTGAAAACAGGGACCGTTATGGCTACACCTTC.

This chain joins TRBV28 and TRBJ1-5; 7 bases match TRBD1. The CDR3 spans 16 residues. The ends lost 3 bases at V and 1 base at J; junction bases unmatched: 6. From germline, CDR1 is MDHEN and CDR2 SYDVKM. The chain's CDR3 is CASSLGDSRSNQPQHF. In DNA form, the CDR3 reads TGTGCCAGCAGTTTGGGGGACAGTAGAAGCAATCAGCCCCAGCATTTT.

This clone appeared a single time. This rearrangement joins TRBV2 to TRBJ1-2, with D possibly TRBD1 on 6 matching bases. Germline V gene data show CDR1 as SNHLY and CDR2 as FYNNEI. Trimming left V 3 bases short and J 7 bases short, with 12 bases between. The CDR3 contains 13 residues. The CDR3 is CASSDARGTGYTF. CDR3 coding DNA: TGTGCCAGCAGTGATGCGAGGGGGACTGGCTACACCTTC.

V is TRBV18 and J is TRBJ1-1; D not certain. The CDR3 consists of 11 residues. V was shortened by 6 bases and J by 2 bases, with 4 bases between the two germline ends. In germline, CDR1 is KGHSH, CDR2 LQKENI. The CDR3 region is CASSRNTEAFF. The CDR3 nucleotides are TGTGCCAGCTCGCGTAACACTGAAGCTTTCTTT.

In regard to this clone: This may come from a read error, since a much larger clone is one base off. The V and J genes are TRBV5-1 and TRBJ2-3; 10 bases agree with TRBD2. The CDR3 has 15 residues. After removal of 5 bases from V and 7 bases from J, the junction contained 10 bases not matched to a gene. The germline V gene encodes CDR1 SGHRS and CDR2 YFSETQ. The CDR3 DNA reads as TGCGCCAGCAGACCCACTAGCGGGGTTACAAATACGCAGTATTTT. It encodes CASRPTSGVTNTQYF.

The table lists this clone with a count of one. CDR3 residues: CASSPRSGEHEQFF. The CDR3 DNA sequence: TGTGCCAGCAGCCCCAGAAGCGGGGAACATGAGCAGTTCTTC. This chain joins TRBV7-3 and TRBJ2-1, with TRBD2 identical over 7 bases. The V gene end was trimmed by 5 bases and the J gene end by 8 bases; junction bases not matched to a gene: 9. This CDR3 region has 14 residues. CDR1 is SGHTA and CDR2 is FQGTGA in the germline V gene.

This chain joins TRBV15 and TRBJ1-2; TRBD1 agrees at 10 bases. After removal of 4 bases from V and 8 bases from J, the junction contained 7 bases not matched to a gene. This CDR3 has 14 amino acids. Germline-derived CDR1 and CDR2 are LNHNV and YYDKDF (reference sequence). CDR3 sequence: CATSKDRGLGGYTF. In DNA, the CDR3 is TGTGCCACCAGCAAAGACAGGGGGCTAGGGGGCTACACCTTC.

The V gene is TRBV2, the J gene TRBJ1-5; D gene unclear. V was trimmed by 3 bases and J by 11 bases, leaving 8 bases between them. The CDR3 covers 11 residues. CDR1 SNHLY and CDR2 FYNNEI come from the germline V gene. CDR3 in amino acids: CASSEEETQHF. CDR3 sequence (DNA): TGTGCCAGCAGTGAGGAGGAGACCCAGCATTTT.

This chain's CDR3 is CAISESSRGSSVAFF. The CDR3 DNA reads TGTGCCATCAGTGAGTCGAGTCGGGGTTCCTCCGTGGCTTTCTTT. The genes are TRBV10-3 and TRBJ1-1; no definite D call. The CDR3 loop spans 15 amino acids. With 0 bases removed from V and 11 bases from J, the gap between germline ends came to 19 bases. CDR1 is ENHRY and CDR2 is SYGVKD in the germline V gene.

The chain combines TRBV7-2 with TRBJ2-5, with no clear D. Germline assignment: CDR1 SGHTA and CDR2 FQGNSA. There are 12 residues in the CDR3. Trimming stripped 5 bases from V and 5 bases from J, with 9 bases between. The CDR3 coding sequence is TGTGCCAGCAGCCGCTACCGCGAGACCCAGTACTTC. Translation: CASSRYRETQYF. Supplemented by reference TRBV7-2 and TRBJ2-5, the full variable domain reads GAGVSQSPSNKVTEKGKDVELRCDPISGHTALYWYRQSLGQGLEFLIYFQGNSAPDKSGLPSDRFSAERTGGSVSTLTIQRTQQEDSAVYLCASSRYRETQYFGPGTRLLVL.

This chain links TRBV7-2 with TRBJ2-7; 7 bases agree with TRBD2. The CDR3 has 15 amino acids. Germline V gene lookup returns CDR1 SGHTA and CDR2 FQGNSA. Trimming took 5 bases from V and 3 from J; bases not matched to a gene: 10. CDR3 sequence reads: CASSRSTGTNYEQYF. For the CDR3, the DNA is TGTGCCAGCAGCCGTTCAACCGGGACTAACTACGAGCAGTACTTC.

V is TRBV19 and J is TRBJ1-6; 7 nucleotides agree with TRBD1. The CDR3 has 17 amino acids. The V and J ends lost 6 bases and 2 bases, in that order; junction bases with no gene match: 10. CDR1 is LNHDA, CDR2 SQIVND, per germline (reference sequence). DNA for the CDR3: TGTGCCAGTAGCAACCGGGACAGCGAAACCTATAATTCACCCCTCCACTTT. It codes for CASSNRDSETYNSPLHF.

The table lists this clone with a few counts. This chain uses TRBV11-2 with TRBJ1-1, with 7 bases identical to TRBD1. V gave up 3 bases and J gave up 1 base; unmatched junction bases: 5. There are 15 residues in the CDR3. The germline V gene encodes CDR1 SGHAT and CDR2 FQNNGV. This chain's CDR3 is CASSFNRGKNTEAFF. The DNA of the CDR3 is TGTGCCAGCAGCTTCAACAGGGGTAAGAACACTGAAGCTTTCTTT.

J is TRBJ2-1 and V is TRBV7-2; 9 bases are shared with TRBD2. Germline CDR1 is SGHTA and CDR2 is FQGNSA. This CDR3 contains 15 residues. V gave up 2 bases and J gave up 4 bases; unmatched junction bases: 3. CDR3 residues: CASSLQAGGYNEQFF. CDR3 in DNA: TGTGCCAGCAGCTTACAAGCGGGGGGATACAATGAGCAGTTCTTC. Filled out from reference TRBV7-2 and TRBJ2-1, the complete variable domain reads GAGVSQSPSNKVTEKGKDVELRCDPISGHTALYWYRQSLGQGLEFLIYFQGNSAPDKSGLPSDRFSAERTGGSVSTLTIQRTQQEDSAVYLCASSLQAGGYNEQFFGPGTRLTVL.

J is TRBJ2-7 and V is TRBV14, with TRBD1 matching over 9 bases. This CDR3 is 16 amino acids long. CDR1 and CDR2 (germline): SGHDN, FVKESK. J gave up 2 bases and V 1 base, and 6 bases lay outside the gene matches. CDR3 coding DNA: TGTGCCAGCAGCCAAGCCGGGACAGGGTTCACCTACGAGCAGTACTTC. Translation: CASSQAGTGFTYEQYF.